Shown below are 19 T cell receptor beta chains from a single sample sequenced in a study of beta chain features in type 1 diabetes. Findings and caveats of the study: All four CD4+ subsets from Type 1 diabetes patients carried moderately but significantly shorter TCRB CDR3s.

Sequenced material consisted of expressed TCRB transcripts (all of the isolated RNA was reverse transcribed). Here immunoSEQ multiplex PCR was the method, and the copy in TCRdb shows in-frame clones only, minus some. The data hold 100,000 to 150,000 clones, with approximately 15% observed a single time. The antigens these receptors bind are not known. The sequencing sample was made of central memory CD4+ T cells from blood. The source of these receptors is a man younger than 35 with type 1 diabetes.

The table lists this clone with a few counts. The rearrangement uses TRBV19 and TRBJ1-1; TRBD1 agrees at 10 bases. Germline assignment: CDR1 LNHDA and CDR2 SQIVND (reference sequence). The CDR3 spans 15 residues. The V and J ends lost 2 bases and 4 bases, in that order; junction bases with no gene match: 4. The CDR3 DNA reads as TGTGCCAGTAGTATACCGGGGACAGGGGTCACTGAAGCTTTCTTT. The encoded protein is CASSIPGTGVTEAFF.

V usage is TRBV5-4 and J usage is TRBJ2-5; 8 nucleotides line up with TRBD1. J lost 4 bases, V lost 5 bases, and 7 bases had no gene match. This CDR3 spans 14 amino acids. Germline CDR1 SGHNT, CDR2 YYREEE (reference sequence). CDR3 region: CASRPQGAGETQYF. The CDR3, as DNA: TGTGCCAGCAGACCCCAGGGGGCAGGAGAGACCCAGTACTTC.

This clone was observed a handful of times. The V call is TRBV4-3, the J call TRBJ1-4; TRBD1 agrees at 11 bases. Per the germline V gene, CDR1 is LGHNA and CDR2 is YSLEER. V lost 1 base and J lost 8; bases outside the gene matches: 6. This CDR3 region has 16 residues. The CDR3 spells CASSQGGTGGGEKLFF. Here the CDR3 DNA reads TGCGCCAGCAGCCAAGGAGGGACAGGGGGTGGCGAAAAACTGTTTTTT.

This CDR3 reads CAWTLHDEQFF. For the CDR3, the DNA is TGTGCCTGGACCCTCCATGATGAGCAGTTCTTC. The chain is built from TRBV30 and TRBJ2-1; D is unclear. This CDR3 has 11 amino acids. V shed 4 bases and J shed 8 bases, with 9 bases lying between them. The germline CDR1 and CDR2 sequences are GTSNPN and SVGIG (reference sequence).

The chain is built from TRBV19 and TRBJ1-6; D possibly corresponds to TRBD1 (5 bases). The CDR3 is made up of 13 amino acids. Germline V CDR1 and CDR2: LNHDA, SQIVND (reference sequence). V was cut by 6 bases and J by 5 bases, with 8 bases left in between. CDR3 region: CASRGVDNSPLHF. CDR3 bases: TGTGCCAGTAGAGGGGTTGATAATTCACCCCTCCACTTT.

The chain combines TRBV4-2 with TRBJ2-7; D not resolved. Per germline, CDR1 LGHNA and CDR2 YNFKEQ. CDR3 length equals 14 residues. V was clipped by 0 bases and J by 1 base, with 7 bases between them. CDR3 sequence: CASSQEAHSYEQYF. The CDR3 DNA follows: TGTGCCAGCAGCCAAGAAGCACATTCCTACGAGCAGTACTTC.

The CDR3 DNA reads as TGTGCCAGCAGCGGCTTGGGACAGAACTATGGCTACACCTTC. This translates into CASSGLGQNYGYTF. This chain joins TRBV9 and TRBJ1-2, with 7 positions matching TRBD1. Unmatched junction bases numbered 4, after V lost 3 bases and J lost 2 bases. This CDR3 has 14 residues. Per germline, CDR1 SGDLS and CDR2 YYNGEE.

This clone was counted at least ten times. The gene calls are TRBV7-2 and TRBJ2-3; 8 positions agree with TRBD2. This CDR3 spans 15 amino acids. The V gene's germline CDR1 is SGHTA and CDR2 FQGNSA. V was clipped by 6 bases and J by 4 bases; unmatched bases: 9. CDR3 nucleotide sequence: TGTGCCAGCAGGAGATCTAGCGGGTCCCCAGATACGCAGTATTTT. Translating it yields CASRRSSGSPDTQYF.

This clone turned up a few times. The chain has TRBV19 and TRBJ2-1; D not certain. CDR1 is LNHDA and CDR2 is SQIVND in the germline V gene (reference sequence). V was shortened by 5 bases and J by 1 base, with 9 bases between the two germline ends. This CDR3 is 14 amino acids long. For the CDR3, the DNA is TGTGCCAGTAGTGAAGGATTATCCTACAATGAGCAGTTCTTC. Translated: CASSEGLSYNEQFF.

This clone has only a few counts. The chain recombines TRBV30 with TRBJ1-5; D ambiguous. CDR3 length equals 17 residues. Germline CDR1 is GTSNPN and CDR2 is SVGIG (reference sequence). V lost 0 bases, J lost 6 bases, and 21 bases lay in between. The CDR3 spells CAWSVRLGSIQGQPQHF. The DNA of the CDR3 is TGTGCCTGGAGTGTACGATTGGGCAGTATCCAAGGTCAGCCCCAGCATTTT.

This clone was detected a few times. The CDR3 loop reads CASSLAGGDLNEKLFF. The CDR3 DNA sequence: TGTGCCAGCAGCTTGGCGGGCGGCGACTTAAATGAAAAACTGTTTTTT. V gene TRBV5-4 combines with J gene TRBJ1-4; D is ambiguous. Germline CDR1 and CDR2: SGHNT and YYREEE (reference sequence). This CDR3 contains 16 residues. Trimming left V 0 bases short and J 5 bases short, with 14 bases between.

At least ten counts were recorded for this clone. The sample has other DNA sequences that encode this CDR3 too. The J gene is TRBJ2-3, the V gene TRBV5-1, with D hard to call. The CDR3 consists of 14 residues. Germline assignment: CDR1 SGHRS and CDR2 YFSETQ. V gave up 0 bases and J gave up 0 bases, with 5 bases separating them. This CDR3 is CASSLADSTDTQYF. CDR3 coding DNA: TGCGCCAGCAGCTTGGCGGATAGCACAGATACGCAGTATTTT.

Written as DNA, the CDR3 is TGTGCCAGCAGCGACCTAGCCCGGGACAGCAATGAGCAGTTCTTC. Protein product: CASSDLARDSNEQFF. V gene TRBV5-4 combines with J gene TRBJ2-1, with TRBD1 matching over 7 bases. This CDR3 is 15 amino acids long. Germline values: CDR1 SGHNT, CDR2 YYREEE (reference sequence). After removal of 4 bases from V and 6 bases from J, the junction contained 10 bases not matched to a gene.

This clone has more than one count but fewer than ten. The gene calls are TRBV10-3 and TRBJ1-4; D gene unclear. CDR1 and CDR2 (germline): ENHRY, SYGVKD. Deletions cut 0 bases from V and 5 bases from J, with 10 bases between. There are 15 residues in the CDR3. CDR3: CAISESRQLNEKLFF. In nucleotides, the CDR3 is TGTGCCATCAGTGAGTCGAGGCAGTTGAATGAAAAACTGTTTTTT.

This chain joins TRBV27 and TRBJ2-3; the match to TRBD1 covers 11 bases. V trimming: 3 bases; J trimming: 8 bases; junction bases outside the gene matches: 4. This CDR3 region has 14 residues. The germline CDR1 and CDR2 sequences are MNHEY and SMNVEV (reference sequence). CDR3 sequence (DNA): TGTGCCAGCAGTTTTCCGGGACAGGGGGGTACGCAGTATTTT. It encodes CASSFPGQGGTQYF.

The V and J genes are TRBV28 and TRBJ2-2, with 9 positions matching TRBD2. The CDR3 sequence is 14 residues long. The V segment lost 5 bases and the J segment 6 bases; nucleotides outside the gene matches: 4. CDR1 and CDR2 from the germline V gene are MDHEN and SYDVKM. CDR3 coding DNA: TGTGCCAGCAGTCCGGGGACTAGCCCCGGGGAGCTGTTTTTT. Amino acids: CASSPGTSPGELFF.

This chain links TRBV5-1 with TRBJ2-2, with 10 bases that match TRBD2. Per the germline V gene, CDR1 is SGHRS and CDR2 is YFSETQ. The junction had 5 bases not matched to a gene; V was cut back by 3 bases and J by 6 bases. The CDR3 sequence is 15 residues long. This CDR3 reads CASSSLAGAPGELFF. The DNA for the CDR3 is TGCGCCAGCAGCTCTCTAGCGGGAGCGCCCGGGGAGCTGTTTTTT.

This clone has a count of ten or more. Here the CDR3 reads CASSQSGNTQYF. For the CDR3, the DNA is TGTGCCAGCAGCCAAAGTGGAAATACGCAGTATTTT. J is TRBJ2-3 and V is TRBV14, with D unresolved. This CDR3 is 12 amino acids long. V dropped 2 bases and J dropped 7 bases, with 7 bases sitting between them. CDR1 is SGHDN and CDR2 is FVKESK in the germline V gene. The variable domain in full, completed from reference TRBV14 and TRBJ2-3, reads EAGVTQFPSHSVIEKGQTVTLRCDPISGHDNLYWYRRVMGKEIKFLLHFVKESKQDESGMPNNRFLAERTGGTYSTLKVQPAELEDSGVYFCASSQSGNTQYFGPGTRLTVL.

This clone was seen a handful of times. V is TRBV7-2 and J is TRBJ2-7, with a possible D match to TRBD1 (5 bases). The length of the CDR3 is 14 residues. Trimming shortened V by 5 bases and J by 3 bases, and 14 bases separated the two germline ends. Germline loops: CDR1 SGHTA, CDR2 FQGNSA. CDR3: CASSPAQGGYEQYF. CDR3 nucleotide sequence: TGTGCCAGCAGCCCGGCGCAGGGTGGCTACGAGCAGTACTTC.